This paragraph covers one T cell receptor (beta chain) sequence. Germline lookup yields CDR1 SGHTS and CDR2 YDEGEE. V was pared by 7 bases and J by 0 bases, with 13 bases of the junction left unmatched. The CDR3 spans 17 residues. Time point defined: pretreatment peripheral blood. This sample is part of a study of PD-L1 blockade in urothelial cancer. Some clones are missing from TCRdb's copy, which holds only in-frame ones; the method was immunoSEQ multiplex PCR. The sample comprises around 40,000 clones, 80% to 95% of which are singletons, and roughly 10% rests with the top ten. The input for sequencing was PBMCs, taken around atezolizumab (anti-PD-L1) treatment. V and J are TRBV5-8 and TRBJ1-5, with TRBD1 matching over 7 bases. The source is a woman aged 60-75 years with urothelial cancer. The CDR3 DNA reads as TGTGCCAGCGGGGGATTAGGGACAGATCCTAGCAATCAGCCCCAGCATTTT. It codes for CASGGLGTDPSNQPQHF.